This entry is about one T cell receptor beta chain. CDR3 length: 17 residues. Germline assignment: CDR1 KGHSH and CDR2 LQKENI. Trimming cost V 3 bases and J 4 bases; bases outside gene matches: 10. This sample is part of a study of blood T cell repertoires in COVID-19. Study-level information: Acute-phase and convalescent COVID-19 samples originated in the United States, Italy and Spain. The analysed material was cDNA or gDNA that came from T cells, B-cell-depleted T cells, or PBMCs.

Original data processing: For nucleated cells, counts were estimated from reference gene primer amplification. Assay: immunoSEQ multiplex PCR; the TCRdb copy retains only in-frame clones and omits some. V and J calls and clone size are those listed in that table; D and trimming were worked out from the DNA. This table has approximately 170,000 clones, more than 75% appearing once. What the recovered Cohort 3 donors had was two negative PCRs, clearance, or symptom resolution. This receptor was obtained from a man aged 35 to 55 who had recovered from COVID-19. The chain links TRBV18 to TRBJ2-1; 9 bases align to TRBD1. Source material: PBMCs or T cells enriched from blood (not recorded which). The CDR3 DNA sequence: TGTGCCAGCTCACCCTCCAGGGACAGGGCCAATTACAATGAGCAGTTCTTC. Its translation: CASSPSRDRANYNEQFF.